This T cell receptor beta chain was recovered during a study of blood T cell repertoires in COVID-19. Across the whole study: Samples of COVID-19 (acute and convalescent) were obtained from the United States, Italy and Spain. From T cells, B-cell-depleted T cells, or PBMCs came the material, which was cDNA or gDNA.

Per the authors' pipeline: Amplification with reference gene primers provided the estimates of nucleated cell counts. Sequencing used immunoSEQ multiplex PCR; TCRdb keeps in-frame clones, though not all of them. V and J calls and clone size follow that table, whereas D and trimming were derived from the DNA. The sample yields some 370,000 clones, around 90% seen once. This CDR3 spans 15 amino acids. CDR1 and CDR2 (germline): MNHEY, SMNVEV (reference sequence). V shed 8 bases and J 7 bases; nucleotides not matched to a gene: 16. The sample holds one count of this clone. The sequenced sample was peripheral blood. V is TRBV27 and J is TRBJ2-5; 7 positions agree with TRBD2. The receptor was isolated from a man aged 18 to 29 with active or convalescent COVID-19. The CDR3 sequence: CASSLRASGGWTQYF. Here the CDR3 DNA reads TGTGCCAGCTCTCTTAGGGCTAGCGGAGGCTGGACCCAGTACTTC.